This TCR beta chain is from a study of spatial heterogeneity in lung cancer. This clonotype has just a few counts. Time point noted: sample taken at primary tumor resection. The sequenced material consisted of unsorted whole RNA from tumor, nontumor lung or frozen PBMC. Germline CDR1 and CDR2: SGHTA and FQGNSA. The CDR3 length is 14 residues. J gave up 5 bases and V 9 bases, and 6 bases lay outside the gene matches. TCRdb called the 5' RACE reads again in MiXCR, with one record for every CDR3 protein. The profile shows under 75,000 distinct CDR3 sequences, roughly 14% of them singletons. V is TRBV7-2 and J is TRBJ2-3, with TRBD1 matching 12 bases. This TCR was recovered from a male donor with early-stage non-small cell lung cancer. Sequencing was performed on PBMCs, taken at surgery. CDR3 sequence (DNA): TGTGCCAGTTCCCGGGACAGGGGGCAAGATACGCAGTATTTT. Encoded protein: CASSRDRGQDTQYF.